This record covers a single TCR beta chain. Its antigen is not known. The sample belongs to a study of cytomegalovirus exposure and HLA in healthy donors. General study results and limits: Apart from CMV serostatus, no immune exposure information was available. Generally TCR sequences proved uncommon, though certain public TCRs appeared in numerous donors.

PCR was performed using 60 Vbeta and 13 Jbeta primers. TCRdb's copy holds only in-frame clones and misses some; the assay was immunoSEQ multiplex PCR. The repertoire holds 180,000 or so clones, 65% to 85% seen once, with roughly 0.1% in the top ten. V trimming: 3 bases; J trimming: 12 bases; junction bases outside the gene matches: 16. CDR1 is KGHSH and CDR2 is LQKENI in the germline V gene. The CDR3 contains 16 residues. Sequenced input: PBMCs. This TCR was recovered from a boy aged 2 to 9 in good health and CMV-seronegative. V and J are TRBV18 and TRBJ2-1; 8 bases are shared with TRBD1. CDR3 loop: CASSPPGQGSWSGQFF. The CDR3 DNA sequence: TGTGCCAGCTCACCCCCCGGACAGGGTAGTTGGAGCGGGCAGTTCTTC.